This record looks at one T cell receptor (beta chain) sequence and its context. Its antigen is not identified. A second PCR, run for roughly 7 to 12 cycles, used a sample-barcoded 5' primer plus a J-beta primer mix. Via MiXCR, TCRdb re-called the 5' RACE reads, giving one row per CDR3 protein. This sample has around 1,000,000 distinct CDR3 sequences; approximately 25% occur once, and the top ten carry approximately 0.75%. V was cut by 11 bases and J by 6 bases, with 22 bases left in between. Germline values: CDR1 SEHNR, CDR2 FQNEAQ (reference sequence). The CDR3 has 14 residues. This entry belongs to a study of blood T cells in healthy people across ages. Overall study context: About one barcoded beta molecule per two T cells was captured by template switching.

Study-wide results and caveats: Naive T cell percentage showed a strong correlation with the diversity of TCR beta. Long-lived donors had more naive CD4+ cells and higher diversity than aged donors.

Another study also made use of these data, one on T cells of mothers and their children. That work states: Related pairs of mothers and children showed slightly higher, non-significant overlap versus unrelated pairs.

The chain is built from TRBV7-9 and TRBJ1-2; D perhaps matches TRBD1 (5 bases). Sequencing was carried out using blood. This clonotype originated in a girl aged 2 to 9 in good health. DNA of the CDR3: TGTGCCGGCCAAAATTTAGGGGAGGGAGATGGCTACACCTTC. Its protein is CAGQNLGEGDGYTF.